This T cell receptor (beta chain) was captured by sequencing in a study of cytomegalovirus exposure and HLA in healthy donors. Germline V gene data show CDR1 as KGHSH and CDR2 as LQKENI. This CDR3 has 14 residues. Trimming removed 3 bases from V and 3 bases from J; junction bases left unmatched: 4. The PCR was carried out with 60 Vbeta primers and 13 Jbeta primers. Here immunoSEQ multiplex PCR was the method, and the copy in TCRdb shows in-frame clones only, minus some. The sample has about 160,000 clones; 65% to 85% are singletons. V gene TRBV18 combines with J gene TRBJ2-7; 8 bases are a match to TRBD1. This sequence was found in a woman aged 30 to 39 in good health and CMV-seropositive. Sequenced sample: PBMCs. The CDR3 DNA is TGTGCCAGCTCACCCGGGACAGGCTACTACGAGCAGTACTTC. Its translation: CASSPGTGYYEQYF.